Presented here are 10 T cell receptor beta chains from one specimen sequenced in a study of OX40 agonist ivuxolimab in advanced cancers. Repertoires were generated with immunoSEQ multiplex PCR, while TCRdb's copy carries only in-frame clones and drops some. The table includes tens of thousands of clones, around 93% detected once. Specimen: CD4+ or CD8+ T cells sorted from blood, collected in a trial of the OX40 agonist ivuxolimab. All receptors derive from an adult with an advanced solid tumor such as melanoma, head and neck, liver or kidney cancer.

The rearrangement joins TRBV5-6 to TRBJ2-5; TRBD1 might be the D (5 bases). The germline V and J ends were trimmed by 0 bases and 5 bases, with 8 bases remaining between them. From germline, CDR1 is SGHDT and CDR2 YYEEEE. CDR3 size: 13 residues. CDR3 sequence reads: CASSLGPGETQYF. DNA for the CDR3: TGTGCCAGCAGCTTGGGGCCAGGGGAGACCCAGTACTTC. Full variable domain (outside the CDR3, taken from reference TRBV5-6 and TRBJ2-5): DAGVTQSPTHLIKTRGQQVTLRCSPKSGHDTVSWYQQALGQGPQFIFQYYEEEERQRGNFPDRFSGHQFPNYSSELNVNALLLGDSALYLCASSLGPGETQYFGPGTRLLVL.

Notes on this clone: Within the sample, other DNA sequences also encode this same CDR3. The chain is built from TRBV2 and TRBJ1-2; 8 bases align to TRBD1. The trim removed 5 bases at V and 6 bases at J, leaving 5 bases unmatched. Germline CDR1 and CDR2: SNHLY and FYNNEI. CDR3 length: 13 amino acids. The CDR3 loop reads CASSQDRGNGYTF. In DNA, the CDR3 is TGTGCCAGCAGTCAAGACAGGGGAAATGGCTACACCTTC.

The chain recombines TRBV19 with TRBJ1-2, with TRBD1 as a possible D gene (5 bases). Germline-derived CDR1 and CDR2 are LNHDA and SQIVND (reference sequence). V lost 5 bases to trimming and J lost 4 bases, with 11 bases between them. This CDR3 is built from 13 residues. For the CDR3, the DNA is TGTGCCAGTAGTGGGGACGGGCGCTATGGCTACACCTTC. Translating gives CASSGDGRYGYTF.

The chain couples TRBV19 to TRBJ2-2, with TRBD2 identical over 10 bases. CDR1 LNHDA and CDR2 SQIVND come from the germline V gene (reference sequence). Trimming removed 10 bases from V and 0 bases from J; junction bases left unmatched: 8. The CDR3 runs to 16 residues. CDR3 nucleotides: TGTGCCACCTCACTACTAGCGGGAACGAACACCGGGGAGCTGTTTTTT. Encoded protein: CATSLLAGTNTGELFF.

This chain uses TRBV28 with TRBJ1-4, with no clear D. Germline V gene sequence: CDR1 MDHEN, CDR2 SYDVKM. The CDR3 is 12 amino acids. The ends were cut back, 2 bases at V and 6 bases at J, with 4 bases in the middle. CDR3 loop: CASSLGDEKLFF. The CDR3 DNA follows: TGTGCCAGCAGTTTAGGAGATGAAAAACTGTTTTTT.

J is TRBJ1-3 and V is TRBV25-1, with a tentative D call TRBD1 (5 bases). Germline lookup yields CDR1 MGHDK and CDR2 SYGVNS. The CDR3 runs to 14 residues. Trimming cost V 3 bases and J 4 bases, with 10 bases left between them. The CDR3 loop reads CASSDRVDGNTIYF. The CDR3 bases are TGTGCCAGCAGTGACAGGGTTGACGGAAACACCATATATTTT.

The chain couples TRBV28 to TRBJ2-3, with TRBD2 matching over 8 bases. J lost 7 bases, V lost 5 bases, and 8 bases had no gene match. CDR3 length: 14 residues. The germline CDR1 and CDR2 sequences are MDHEN and SYDVKM. The CDR3, as DNA: TGTGCCAGCAGTGGGGAGGGACTAGGATATACGCAGTATTTT. Translation: CASSGEGLGYTQYF.

For the CDR3, the DNA is TGTGCCAGCAGCTTGGGGCGGGTCAGCACAGATACGCAGTATTTT. Its protein is CASSLGRVSTDTQYF. V is TRBV11-2 and J is TRBJ2-3, with D tentatively TRBD1 or TRBD2 (5 bases each). The CDR3 loop spans 15 amino acids. From germline, CDR1 is SGHAT and CDR2 FQNNGV. The V gene lost 3 bases and the J gene lost 0 bases, with 10 bases spanning the gap. The entire variable domain, with the rest obtained from reference TRBV11-2 and TRBJ2-3, is as follows: EAGVAQSPRYKIIEKRQSVAFWCNPISGHATLYWYQQILGQGPKLLIQFQNNGVVDDSQLPKDRFSAERLKGVDSTLKIQPAKLEDSAVYLCASSLGRVSTDTQYFGPGTRLTVL.

This chain uses TRBV7-8 with TRBJ1-6; D unresolved. Between the trimmed V and J ends, which lost 2 bases and 7 bases, there was a span of 9 bases. Germline V gene data show CDR1 as SGHVS and CDR2 as FQNEAQ. The CDR3 loop spans 14 amino acids. CDR3 sequence: CASSLTGSNSPLHF. The CDR3 nucleotides are TGTGCCAGCAGCTTAACGGGATCAAATTCACCCCTCCACTTT.

The genes are TRBV28 and TRBJ2-7; D might be TRBD1 or TRBD2, each matching 6 bases. CDR1 and CDR2 from the germline V gene are MDHEN and SYDVKM. This CDR3 has 14 amino acids. The V end was cut by 1 base, the J end by 2 bases, with 9 bases between. CDR3 residues: CASSLLGGPYEQYF. CDR3 sequence (DNA): TGTGCCAGCAGTTTATTGGGGGGCCCCTACGAGCAGTACTTC.